A selection of T cell receptor beta chains follows, all from one sample in a study of T-cell memory formation after mild COVID-19. Using its own MiXCR run on the 5' RACE reads, TCRdb lists one record per CDR3 protein. The table records fewer than 650,000 distinct CDR3 sequences, 15% to 20% of them present only once. Specimen: PBMCs or a T cell subset sorted from them (not recorded which). These receptors came from an adult woman who had mild COVID-19 (a few samples of this study predate the infection). Cell type and time point are not known. CDR3s include the opening cysteine and the closing phenylalanine or tryptophan. A D gene is named only where the DNA matches it firmly. A row's size may be missing; if present it is once, few, many or a size class.

TRBD2	TRBV5-1	-	TRBJ2-3	TGCGCCAGCAGCTTGCTGGGACTAGCAAGCACAGATACGCAGTATTTT	CASSLLGLASTDTQYF
TRBD1	TRBV7-2	many	TRBJ2-3	TGTGCCAGCAGCATAACAGGGGGAGGAGATACGCAGTATTTT	CASSITGGGDTQYF
-	TRBV7-9	few	TRBJ1-2	TGTGCCAGCAGCTTAGATGGACGGATCTATGGCTACACCTTC	CASSLDGRIYGYTF
-	TRBV7-9	few	TRBJ1-1	TGTGCCAGCAGGTACCCAGGGTCGCAGAACACTGAAGCTTTCTTT	CASRYPGSQNTEAFF
TRBD2	TRBV15	few	TRBJ2-1	TGTGCCACCAGCAGAGTGCGGACTAGCGGGAGGGCCGACGTCAATGAGCAGTTCTTC	CATSRVRTSGRADVNEQFF
-	TRBV20-1	few	TRBJ1-1	TGCAGTGCTAGACACCCGTTGGGGGGCACTGAAGCTTTCTTT	CSARHPLGGTEAFF
-	TRBV14	-	TRBJ2-3	TGTGCCAGCAGCCTTTCGGTAGGGGCAGATACGCAGTATTTT	CASSLSVGADTQYF
-	TRBV6-2/TRBV6-3	many	TRBJ2-7	TGTGCCAGCAGTGCAGCGGATGCCTACGAGCAGTACTTC	CASSAADAYEQYF
-	TRBV11-2	few	TRBJ1-5	TGTGCCAGCAGCCCTCATTATAATCAGCCCCAGCATTTT	CASSPHYNQPQHF
TRBD1	TRBV24-1	few	TRBJ1-5	TGTGCCACCAGTGATTCAGGACAGGGGTGGCAGCCCCAGCATTTT	CATSDSGQGWQPQHF
-	TRBV6-5	-	TRBJ1-1	TGTGCCAGCAGTTACCTCAATATCCTGGACGGCGAAGCTTTCTTT	CASSYLNILDGEAFF
-	TRBV10-3	many	TRBJ2-5	TGTGCCATCAGTGAGTCGCAGGCTGGGGAGACCCAGTACTTC	CAISESQAGETQYF
-	TRBV9	-	TRBJ2-7	TGTGCCAGCAGCGTAGGGGACGGATCCTACGAGCAGTACTTC	CASSVGDGSYEQYF
-	TRBV30	few	TRBJ1-4	TGTGCCTGGAGTGTACGGCCCGGGGCCGCAACTAATGAAAAACTGTTTTTT	CAWSVRPGAATNEKLFF
-	TRBV6-1	-	TRBJ2-7	TGTGCCAGCAGTGAAACCCACAGGGACTACGAGCAGTACTTC	CASSETHRDYEQYF
-	TRBV29-1	-	TRBJ1-1	TGCAGCGTTGAGGGGGACCGGAGCACTGAAGCTTTCTTT	CSVEGDRSTEAFF
-	TRBV12-3/TRBV12-4	few	TRBJ1-1	TGTGCCAGCAGAGACAGGCTGAACACTGAAGCTTTCTTT	CASRDRLNTEAFF
-	TRBV12-3/TRBV12-4	few	TRBJ2-2	TGTGCCAGCAACCCAAGGACGGCGTCCGGGGAGCTGTTTTTT	CASNPRTASGELFF
TRBD2	TRBV6-1	-	TRBJ2-7	TGTGCCAGTGAGACTAGCGGCCAGGGGGAGCAGTACTTC	CASETSGQGEQYF
TRBD1	TRBV2	-	TRBJ1-1	TGCGCAGGGGGCATTTTGATGAACACTGAAGCTTTCTTT	CAGGILMNTEAFF
TRBD1	TRBV12-3/TRBV12-4	many	TRBJ2-7	TGTGCCAGCAGTCTCCGGGACAGGGGCCCGTACGAGCAGTACTTC	CASSLRDRGPYEQYF
-	TRBV5-5	many	TRBJ2-2	TGTGCCAGCAGACCACAGCACGCCGCTTACACCGGGGAGCTGTTTTTT	CASRPQHAAYTGELFF
TRBD2	TRBV10-2	-	TRBJ2-3	TGCGCCAGCAGGAGCGGGGGGATTAGCACAGATACGCAGTATTTT	CASRSGGISTDTQYF
-	TRBV24-1	few	TRBJ2-1	TGTGCCACCAGTGATTGGAACGACAGACCATACAATGAGCAGTTCTTC	CATSDWNDRPYNEQFF
TRBD1	TRBV6-5	-	TRBJ1-1	TGTGCCAGCAGTGCAGGGGGCCGGGGGACTGAAGCTTTCTTT	CASSAGGRGTEAFF
TRBD2	TRBV20-1	-	TRBJ2-7	TGCAGTGCTAGAGAGGCTAGCGGGAGTAGCTACGAGCAGTACTTC	CSAREASGSSYEQYF
-	TRBV2	-	TRBJ2-2	TGTGCCAGCAGCTTCGACAGTGCCTCGAACACCGGGGAGCTGTTTTTT	CASSFDSASNTGELFF
TRBD2	TRBV5-4	-	TRBJ2-3	TGTGCCAGCAGCGCCGGTGCGGGGGGCACTACAGATACGCAGTATTTT	CASSAGAGGTTDTQYF
TRBD1	TRBV7-9	-	TRBJ2-2	TGTGCCAGCAGCTCGGGACAGCAGATTTCGAACACCGGGGAGCTGTTTTTT	CASSSGQQISNTGELFF
-	TRBV6-5	few	TRBJ2-2	TGTGCCACCTCGCAGTCGCCCCGAACTGGCGGGGAGCTGTTTTTT	CATSQSPRTGGELFF
TRBD2	TRBV9	-	TRBJ2-1	TGTGCCAGCAGCGCCCGACTAGCCGTCTCCTACAATGAGCAGTTCTTC	CASSARLAVSYNEQFF
-	TRBV7-2	-	TRBJ2-5	TGTGCCAGCAGCTTAATGAACAGACCAGGGACCCAGTACTTC	CASSLMNRPGTQYF
-	TRBV19	-	TRBJ2-3	TGTGCCAGTAGTCCAGACAGTAGAAATACGCAGTATTTT	CASSPDSRNTQYF
TRBD2	TRBV5-1	-	TRBJ2-3	TGCGCCAGCAGCTCGCCGGGACTAGCGGGAGGGACTAGCACAGATACGCAGTATTTT	CASSSPGLAGGTSTDTQYF
-	TRBV24-1	-	TRBJ2-3	TGTGCCACCAGTGATGGGGGCACAGATACGCAGTATTTT	CATSDGGTDTQYF
TRBD2	TRBV9	few	TRBJ2-7	TGTGCCAGCAGCCCAGGGACTAGCGGGGGGGACAGCTCCTACGAGCAGTACTTC	CASSPGTSGGDSSYEQYF
-	TRBV6-5	few	TRBJ1-1	TGTGCCAGCAGTTACTCGAATCGGGCTACAACTGAAGCTTTCTTT	CASSYSNRATTEAFF
TRBD1	TRBV2	few	TRBJ1-2	TGTGCCACCGAACAGGGGTTCGAGAATGGCTACACCTTC	CATEQGFENGYTF
TRBD1	TRBV9	once	TRBJ1-2	TGTGCCAGCAGCGCCACCGGGACAGGGGGTCCTTATGGCTACACCTTC	CASSATGTGGPYGYTF
-	TRBV30	few	TRBJ2-7	TGTGCCTGGAGTGTGGCCTACGAGCAGTACTTC	CAWSVAYEQYF
-	TRBV3-1	few	TRBJ2-4	TGTGCCAGCAGCCAATGGTTGGGGTCAGGCAAAAACATTCAGTACTTC	CASSQWLGSGKNIQYF
-	TRBV4-1	-	TRBJ1-1	TGCGCCAGCAGCCCCATCGGGAAGGGGAGGGACACTGAAGCTTTCTTT	CASSPIGKGRDTEAFF
-	TRBV6-2/TRBV6-3	few	TRBJ2-6	TGTGCCAGCAGTTACGACAGCTCTGGGGCCAACGTCCTGACTTTC	CASSYDSSGANVLTF
-	TRBV12-3/TRBV12-4	-	TRBJ2-1	TGTGCCAGCAGTTTCGAAGGGGGGGCCGACAATGAGCAGTTCTTC	CASSFEGGADNEQFF
-	TRBV6-1	many	TRBJ1-2	TGTGCCAGCAGGGCCAGGGCTTCCAAGAGTGGCTACACCTTC	CASRARASKSGYTF
-	TRBV5-6	-	TRBJ2-1	TGTGCCAGCAGCTCCGCCGATGGCAGGACCGGCAATGAGCAGTTCTTC	CASSSADGRTGNEQFF
-	TRBV7-3	-	TRBJ2-3	TGTGCCAGCAGCTTCCGACACTACACAGATACGCAGTATTTT	CASSFRHYTDTQYF
TRBD2	TRBV20-1	-	TRBJ2-7	TGCAGTGCTAGGGAATGGACTAGCGCATCCTACGAGCAGTACTTC	CSAREWTSASYEQYF